Listed below are T cell receptor beta chains from one sample, sequenced in a study of cytomegalovirus exposure and HLA in healthy donors. Using immunoSEQ multiplex PCR, the repertoire was profiled, and TCRdb retains in-frame clones only, with some absent. The sample records about 180,000 clones, around 80% being singletons. Sequencing input: PBMCs. The receptors derive from a girl aged 2-10 years in good health and CMV-seropositive. CDR3s include the opening cysteine and the closing phenylalanine or tryptophan. D genes are given only for firm matches. Clone size appears in some rows only: once, few, many, or a class for an expanded clone.

TRBJ1-5 | TRBD1 | TRBV2 | . | CASRGQFDQPQHF | TGTGCCAGCAGGGGACAGTTCGATCAGCCCCAGCATTTT
TRBJ2-3 | TRBD2 | TRBV5-6 | . | CASSPLLSGRADTQYF | TGTGCCAGCAGCCCCCTGTTGAGCGGGAGGGCTGATACGCAGTATTTT
TRBJ2-7 | . | TRBV18 | . | CASSPLRSSDEQYF | TGTGCCAGCTCACCCCTTCGGTCGAGCGACGAGCAGTACTTC
TRBJ2-3 | TRBD1 | TRBV5-1 | . | CASSSAGTGLADTQYF | TGCGCCAGCAGCTCTGCGGGGACAGGGTTAGCAGATACGCAGTATTTT
TRBJ1-5 | . | TRBV6-5 | few | CASSYSSVQPQHF | TGTGCCAGCAGTTACTCGAGCGTCCAGCCCCAGCATTTT
TRBJ1-3 | . | TRBV4-1 | . | CASSQDTIGGKNTIYF | TGCGCCAGCAGCCAAGATACCATAGGGGGTAAAAACACCATATATTTT
TRBJ2-4 | . | TRBV5-4 | . | CASSFLGGKNIQYF | TGTGCCAGCAGCTTCCTAGGGGGCAAAAACATTCAGTACTTC
TRBJ2-1 | TRBD2 | TRBV12-5 | . | CASGSTGGAAVEQFF | TGTGCTAGTGGCTCCACGGGGGGGGCCGCCGTTGAGCAGTTCTTC
TRBJ2-7 | . | TRBV5-4 | . | CASSPAGATSSYEQYF | TGTGCCAGCAGCCCGGCGGGGGCTACAAGCTCCTACGAGCAGTACTTC
TRBJ1-1 | . | TRBV6-1 | . | CASSVVINTEAFF | TGTGCCAGCAGTGTCGTAATAAACACTGAAGCTTTCTTT
TRBJ1-5 | TRBD1 | TRBV7-2 | . | CASNLDRFNQPQHF | TGTGCCAGCAACCTGGACAGGTTCAATCAGCCCCAGCATTTT
TRBJ2-3 | TRBD1 | TRBV5-5 | once | CASTQGPKDTQYF | TGTGCCAGCACACAGGGGCCTAAAGATACGCAGTATTTT
TRBJ1-4 | TRBD1 | TRBV6-6 | . | CASSYAWDRGNEKLFF | TGTGCCAGCAGTTACGCATGGGACAGGGGGAATGAAAAACTGTTTTTT
TRBJ1-2 | TRBD1 | TRBV6-1 | . | CASRKPGQPNYGYTF | TGTGCCAGCAGGAAGCCGGGACAGCCTAACTATGGCTACACCTTC
TRBJ1-1 | . | TRBV1 | . | CTSSQVGGRGKNTEAFF | TGCACCAGCAGCCAAGTAGGCGGGCGCGGTAAGAACACTGAAGCTTTCTTT
TRBJ1-6 | . | TRBV30 | . | CAWSLSESPLHF | TGTGCCTGGAGTCTCAGCGAATCACCCCTCCACTTT
TRBJ1-1 | . | TRBV21-1 | . | CASGGVTRPEAFF | TGTGCCAGCGGCGGGGTCACAAGGCCTGAAGCTTTCTTT
TRBJ1-2 | TRBD1 | TRBV6-6 | . | CASSYSRDRAGYTF | TGTGCCAGCAGTTACTCCCGAGACAGGGCTGGCTACACCTTC
TRBJ1-1 | . | TRBV30 | few | CAWTQGQGGGAFF | TGTGCCTGGACACAGGGCCAGGGTGGAGGAGCTTTCTTT
TRBJ2-7 | TRBD1 | TRBV25-1 | once | CASSGRDRPAYEQYF | TGTGCCAGCAGTGGACGGGACAGGCCGGCCTACGAGCAGTACTTC
TRBJ2-3 | . | TRBV30 | . | CASTGNDTQYF | TGTGCCTCCACGGGGAACGATACGCAGTATTTT
TRBJ2-3 | . | TRBV6-6 | . | CASTNTRSSTDTQYF | TGTGCCAGCACTAACACACGGAGCAGCACAGATACGCAGTATTTT
TRBJ2-1 | . | TRBV27 | . | CASSLVGERTSYNEQFF | TGTGCCAGCAGTTTGGTCGGGGAGCGGACCTCCTACAATGAGCAGTTCTTC
TRBJ2-7 | TRBD2 | TRBV19 | . | CASSSSGSGYEQYF | TGTGCCAGTAGCTCTAGCGGGAGTGGGTACGAGCAGTACTTC
TRBJ1-2 | . | TRBV5-6 | . | CASSLGARGYTF | TGTGCCAGCAGCTTGGGGGCGCGTGGCTACACCTTC
TRBJ2-7 | TRBD1 | TRBV19 | . | CASSMGQGGEQYF | TGTGCCAGTAGTATGGGACAGGGCGGCGAGCAGTACTTC
TRBJ1-2 | . | TRBV7-9 | . | CSSSFNPGNVGYTF | TGTTCCAGCAGCTTTAATCCAGGGAATGTCGGCTACACCTTC
TRBJ1-5 | . | TRBV6-5 | . | CASSSLSNQPQHF | TGTGCCAGCAGTTCCCTTAGCAATCAGCCCCAGCATTTT
TRBJ1-4 | . | TRBV2 | . | CASSEGTEEKLFF | TGTGCCAGCAGTGAAGGTACAGAGGAAAAACTGTTTTTT
TRBJ1-4 | . | TRBV10-3 | . | CAISESWEKGLFF | TGTGCCATCAGTGAGTCCTGGGAGAAAGGGCTGTTTTTT
TRBJ2-1 | TRBD2 | TRBV29-1 | . | CSVDPGGEQFF | TGCAGCGTTGATCCGGGGGGTGAGCAGTTCTTC
TRBJ1-4 | TRBD1 | TRBV6-5 | few | CASSSLQTGGIEKLFF | TGTGCCAGCAGTTCTCTTCAGACAGGGGGCATTGAAAAACTGTTTTTT
TRBJ2-5 | . | TRBV28 | . | CASSFEGRETQYF | TGTGCCAGCAGTTTTGAAGGGAGAGAGACCCAGTACTTC
TRBJ2-7 | TRBD2 | TRBV27 | . | CASSLAGPNIYEQYF | TGTGCCAGCAGCCTAGCGGGACCAAATATATACGAGCAGTACTTC
TRBJ1-5 | TRBD1 | TRBV6-6 | . | CASRGRQGDQPQHF | TGTGCCAGCAGAGGAAGACAGGGGGATCAGCCCCAGCATTTT
TRBJ1-2 | TRBD1 | TRBV14 | once | CASSQATGGYGYTF | TGTGCCAGCAGCCAAGCGACAGGGGGCTATGGCTACACCTTC
TRBJ2-3 | . | TRBV9 | . | CASSVESRGRESQYF | TGTGCCAGCAGCGTAGAATCGAGAGGTAGGGAGTCGCAGTATTTT
TRBJ2-2 | . | TRBV2 | . | CASTRTGELFF | TGTGCCAGCACCCGCACCGGGGAGCTGTTTTTT
TRBJ2-3 | TRBD2 | TRBV7-3 | . | CASSLIAGADTQYF | TGTGCCAGCAGCTTAATAGCGGGAGCCGATACGCAGTATTTT
TRBJ2-1 | TRBD2 | TRBV11-3 | . | CASSLGLAGNEQFF | TGTGCCAGCAGCTTAGGACTAGCGGGAAACGAGCAGTTCTTC
TRBJ2-7 | TRBD1 | TRBV13 | . | CASSLGGQGVGYEQYF | TGTGCCAGCAGCCTAGGTGGACAGGGGGTCGGCTACGAGCAGTACTTC
TRBJ2-1 | TRBD2 | TRBV7-3 | . | CASSAIAGGPMYEQFF | TGTGCCAGCAGCGCCATAGCGGGAGGGCCAATGTATGAGCAGTTCTTC
TRBJ2-7 | . | TRBV6-1 | few | CASRWVRDPAYEQYF | TGTGCCAGCAGATGGGTACGGGATCCTGCGTATGAGCAGTACTTC
TRBJ2-3 | . | TRBV4-1 | . | CASSPLGGTQYF | TGCGCCAGCAGCCCCCTCGGAGGTACGCAGTATTTT
TRBJ2-7 | . | TRBV10-3 | . | CAISESFAGSSYEQYF | TGTGCCATCAGTGAATCCTTTGCGGGGAGCTCCTACGAGCAGTACTTC
TRBJ2-3 | TRBD2 | TRBV7-3 | . | CASSPKPTSGPDTQYF | TGTGCCAGCAGCCCAAAACCGACTAGCGGGCCTGATACGCAGTATTTT
TRBJ2-3 | TRBD2 | TRBV5-4 | . | CASSVGTSNTDTQYF | TGTGCCAGCAGCGTTGGGACTAGTAATACGGATACGCAGTATTTT
TRBJ1-1 | TRBD1 | TRBV6-4 | . | CASSVKTGGRTEAFF | TGTGCCAGCAGTGTCAAGACAGGGGGTCGGACTGAAGCTTTCTTT
TRBJ2-2 | TRBD2 | TRBV2 | . | CASSDTSGRAWNTGELFF | TGTGCCAGCAGTGATACTAGCGGGAGAGCGTGGAACACCGGGGAGCTGTTTTTT
TRBJ1-1 | . | TRBV6-5 | . | CASSYEAGWNTEAFF | TGTGCCAGCAGTTACGAGGCAGGGTGGAACACTGAAGCTTTCTTT